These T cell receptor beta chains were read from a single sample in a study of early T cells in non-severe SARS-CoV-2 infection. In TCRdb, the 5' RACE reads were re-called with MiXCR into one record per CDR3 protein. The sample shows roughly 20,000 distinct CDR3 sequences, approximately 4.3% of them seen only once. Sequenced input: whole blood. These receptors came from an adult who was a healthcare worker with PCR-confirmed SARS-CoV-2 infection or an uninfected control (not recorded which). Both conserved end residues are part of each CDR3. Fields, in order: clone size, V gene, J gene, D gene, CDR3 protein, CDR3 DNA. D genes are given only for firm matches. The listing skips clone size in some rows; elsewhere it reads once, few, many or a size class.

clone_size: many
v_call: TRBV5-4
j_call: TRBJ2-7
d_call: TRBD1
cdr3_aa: CASSLAGTGGGPPYEQYF
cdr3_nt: TGTGCCAGCAGCCTAGCCGGGACAGGGGGCGGACCTCCCTACGAGCAGTACTTC

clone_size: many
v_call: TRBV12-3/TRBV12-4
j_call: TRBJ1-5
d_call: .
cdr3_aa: CASSRHRNQPQHF
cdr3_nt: TGTGCCAGCAGTCGACACCGCAATCAGCCCCAGCATTTT

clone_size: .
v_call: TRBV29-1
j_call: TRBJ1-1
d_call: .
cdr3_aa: CSVYFTEAFF
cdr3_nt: TGCAGCGTCTACTTCACTGAAGCTTTCTTT

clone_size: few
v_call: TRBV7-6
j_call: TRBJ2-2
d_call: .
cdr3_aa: CASSTPAGANTGELFF
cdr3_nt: TGTGCCAGCAGCACACCGGCGGGCGCGAACACCGGGGAGCTGTTTTTT

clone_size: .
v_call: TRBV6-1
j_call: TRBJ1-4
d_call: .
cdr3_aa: CASADLGRVLELFF
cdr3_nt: TGTGCCAGCGCCGATTTGGGCAGGGTTTTGGAACTGTTTTTT

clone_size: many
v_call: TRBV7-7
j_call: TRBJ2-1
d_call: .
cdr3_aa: CASSTRLSSYNEQFF
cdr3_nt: TGTGCCAGCAGTACCCGTCTAAGCTCCTACAATGAGCAGTTCTTC

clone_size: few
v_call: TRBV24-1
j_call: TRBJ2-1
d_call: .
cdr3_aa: CATSAARLFNEQFF
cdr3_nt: TGTGCCACCAGTGCCGCGCGACTGTTTAATGAGCAGTTCTTC

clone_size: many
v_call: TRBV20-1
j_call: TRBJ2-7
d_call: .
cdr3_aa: CSAINPGPRSSYEQYF
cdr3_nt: TGCAGTGCAATCAACCCGGGACCGAGAAGCTCCTACGAGCAGTACTTC

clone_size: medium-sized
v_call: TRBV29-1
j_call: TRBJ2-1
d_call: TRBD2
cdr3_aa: CSARTSSNEQFF
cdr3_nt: TGCAGCGCCAGGACTAGCAGTAATGAGCAGTTCTTC

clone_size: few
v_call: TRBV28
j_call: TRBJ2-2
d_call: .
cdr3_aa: CASSLGGWTGELFF
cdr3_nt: TGTGCCAGCAGTTTAGGGGGTTGGACCGGGGAGCTGTTTTTT

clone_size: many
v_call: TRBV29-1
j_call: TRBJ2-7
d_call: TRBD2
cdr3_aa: CSVEVSGRVEQYF
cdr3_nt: TGCAGCGTTGAAGTAAGCGGGAGAGTCGAGCAGTACTTC

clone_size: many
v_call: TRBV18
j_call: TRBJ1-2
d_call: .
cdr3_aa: CASSERTGNYGYTF
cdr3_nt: TGTGCCAGCTCAGAGAGGACGGGTAACTATGGCTACACCTTC

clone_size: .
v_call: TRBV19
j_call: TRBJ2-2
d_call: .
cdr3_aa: CATADSNTGELFF
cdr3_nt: TGTGCCACCGCGGACTCAAACACCGGGGAGCTGTTTTTT

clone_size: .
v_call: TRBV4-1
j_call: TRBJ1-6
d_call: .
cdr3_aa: CASSQVRPGGSPLHF
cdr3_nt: TGCGCCAGCAGCCAGGTCCGACCCGGAGGCTCACCCCTCCACTTT

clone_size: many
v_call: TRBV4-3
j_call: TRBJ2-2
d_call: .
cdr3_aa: CASSQTAGTASGELFF
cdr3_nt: TGCGCCAGCAGCCAAACCGCTGGGACGGCGTCCGGGGAGCTGTTTTTT

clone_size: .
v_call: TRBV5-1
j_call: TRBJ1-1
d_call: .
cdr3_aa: CASKTSQNTEAFF
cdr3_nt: TGCGCCAGCAAGACAAGTCAAAACACTGAAGCTTTCTTT

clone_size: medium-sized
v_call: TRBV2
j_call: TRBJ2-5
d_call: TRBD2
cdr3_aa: CASSGGLAEGETQYF
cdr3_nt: TGTGCCAGCAGTGGGGGACTAGCGGAGGGGGAGACCCAGTACTTC

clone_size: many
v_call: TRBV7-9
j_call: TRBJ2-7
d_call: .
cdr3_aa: CASSSDTSSYEQYF
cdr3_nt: TGTGCCAGCAGCTCGGACACAAGCTCCTACGAGCAGTACTTC

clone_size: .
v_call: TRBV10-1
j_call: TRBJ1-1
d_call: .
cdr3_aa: CASSELPNTEAFF
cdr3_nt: TGCGCCAGCAGTGAGCTGCCGAACACTGAAGCTTTCTTT

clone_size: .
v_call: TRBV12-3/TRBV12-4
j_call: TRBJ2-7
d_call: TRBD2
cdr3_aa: CASRASGTSEQYF
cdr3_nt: TGTGCCAGCAGGGCTAGCGGGACGTCCGAGCAGTACTTC

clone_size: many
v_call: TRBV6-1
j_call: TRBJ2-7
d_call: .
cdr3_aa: CASSEASASSYEQYF
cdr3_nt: TGTGCCAGCAGTGAAGCTTCGGCCTCCTCCTACGAGCAGTACTTC

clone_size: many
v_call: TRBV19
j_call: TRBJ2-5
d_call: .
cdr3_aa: CASIWQETQYF
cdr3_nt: TGTGCCAGTATATGGCAAGAGACCCAGTACTTC

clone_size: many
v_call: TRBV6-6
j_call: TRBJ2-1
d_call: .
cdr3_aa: CASQSPYNEQFF
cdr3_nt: TGTGCCAGCCAGAGCCCCTACAATGAGCAGTTCTTC

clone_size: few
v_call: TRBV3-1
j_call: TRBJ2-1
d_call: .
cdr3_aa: CASNLHPNNEQFF
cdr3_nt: TGTGCCAGCAACTTACATCCGAACAATGAGCAGTTCTTC

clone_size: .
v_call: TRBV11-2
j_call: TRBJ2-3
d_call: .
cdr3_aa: CASSPDRVSGDTQYF
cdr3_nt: TGTGCCAGCAGCCCCGATCGCGTCTCGGGAGATACGCAGTATTTT

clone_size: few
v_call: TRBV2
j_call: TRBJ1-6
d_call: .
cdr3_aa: CASRTGTPGSPLHF
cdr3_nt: TGTGCCAGCAGGACCGGGACGCCAGGTTCACCCCTCCACTTT

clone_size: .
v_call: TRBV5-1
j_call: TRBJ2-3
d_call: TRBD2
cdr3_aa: CASSLVRLAGMYF
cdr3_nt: TGCGCCAGCAGCTTGGTGAGGCTAGCGGGGATGTATTTT

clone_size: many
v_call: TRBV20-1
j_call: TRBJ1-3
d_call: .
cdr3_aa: CSARRQVLGNTIYF
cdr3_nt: TGCAGTGCTAGAAGGCAGGTCCTGGGAAACACCATATATTTT

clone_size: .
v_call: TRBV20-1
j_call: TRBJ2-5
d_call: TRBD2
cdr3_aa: CSARGLAGKETQYF
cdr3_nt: TGCAGTGCTAGAGGACTAGCGGGAAAAGAGACCCAGTACTTC

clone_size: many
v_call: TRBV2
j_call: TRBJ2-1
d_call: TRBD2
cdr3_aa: CASSEGAPGRHEQFF
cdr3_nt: TGTGCCAGCAGTGAAGGGGCTCCCGGGAGGCATGAGCAGTTCTTC

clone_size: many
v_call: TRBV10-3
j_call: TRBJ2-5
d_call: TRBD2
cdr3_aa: CATRTSGSDQETQYF
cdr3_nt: TGTGCCACCCGGACTAGCGGGAGCGACCAAGAGACCCAGTACTTC

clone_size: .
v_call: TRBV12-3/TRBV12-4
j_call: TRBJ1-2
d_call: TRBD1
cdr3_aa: CASSLFGQVYGYTF
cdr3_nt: TGTGCCAGCAGTTTATTCGGACAGGTCTATGGCTACACCTTC

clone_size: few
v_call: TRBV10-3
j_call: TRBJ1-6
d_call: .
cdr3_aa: CAISPGTENSPLHF
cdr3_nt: TGTGCCATCAGCCCCGGGACCGAAAATTCACCCCTCCACTTT

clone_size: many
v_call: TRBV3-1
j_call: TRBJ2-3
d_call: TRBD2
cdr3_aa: CASSQAGGPTDTQYF
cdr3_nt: TGTGCCAGCAGCCAAGCGGGGGGGCCGACAGATACGCAGTATTTT

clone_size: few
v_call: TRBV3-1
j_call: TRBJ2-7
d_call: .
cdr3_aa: CASSQVGVYEQYF
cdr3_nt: TGTGCCAGCAGCCAAGTGGGGGTCTACGAGCAGTACTTC

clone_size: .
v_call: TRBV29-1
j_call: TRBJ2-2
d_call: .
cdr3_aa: CSVELSGNTGELFF
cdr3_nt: TGCAGCGTTGAGCTCTCGGGGAACACCGGGGAGCTGTTTTTT

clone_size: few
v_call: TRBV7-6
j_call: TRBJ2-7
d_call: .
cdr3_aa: CASSLELGEQYF
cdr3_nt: TGTGCCAGCAGCTTAGAATTAGGGGAGCAGTACTTC

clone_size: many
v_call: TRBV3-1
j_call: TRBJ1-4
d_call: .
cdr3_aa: CASSQGTTNEKLFF
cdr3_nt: TGTGCCAGCAGCCAAGGTACCACTAATGAAAAACTGTTTTTT

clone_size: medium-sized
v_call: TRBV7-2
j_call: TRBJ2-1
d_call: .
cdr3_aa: CASSFMSGYNEQFF
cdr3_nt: TGTGCCAGCAGCTTCATGAGCGGCTACAATGAGCAGTTCTTC

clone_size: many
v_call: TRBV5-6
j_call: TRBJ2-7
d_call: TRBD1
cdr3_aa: CASSVTGTVLYEQYF
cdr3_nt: TGTGCCAGCAGCGTGACCGGGACAGTTCTCTACGAGCAGTACTTC